The rows below give T cell receptor beta chains drawn from one sample of a study of PD-1 and CTLA-4 blockade in melanoma. The protocol was immunoSEQ multiplex PCR, while the TCRdb copy is restricted to in-frame clones and leaves out a portion. Counted here are about 30,000 clones, approximately 88% occurring once; the ten biggest clones make up roughly 8%. The sequenced sample was CD8+ T cells from peripheral blood, obtained before anti-PD-1 treatment. The receptors were gathered from a human donor with melanoma. Each CDR3 is given with its conserved first and last residue. D genes are given only for firm matches. Size values are once, few and many counts, or a class for expanded clones, and some rows have none.

v_call: TRBV28; cdr3_length: 16; j_call: TRBJ2-7; d_call: TRBD2; clone_size: -; cdr3_aa: CASSPYGSGSSYEQYF; cdr3_nt: TGTGCCAGCAGTCCCTACGGGAGCGGGAGCTCCTACGAGCAGTACTTC
v_call: TRBV13; cdr3_length: 12; j_call: TRBJ2-7; d_call: -; clone_size: once; cdr3_aa: CASSLTSNEQYF; cdr3_nt: TGTGCCAGCAGCTTAACCTCTAACGAGCAGTACTTC
v_call: TRBV13; cdr3_length: 13; j_call: TRBJ2-3; d_call: -; clone_size: once; cdr3_aa: CASSLGGTDTQYF; cdr3_nt: TGTGCCAGCAGCTTAGGGGGGACAGATACGCAGTATTTT
v_call: TRBV13; cdr3_length: 15; j_call: TRBJ2-1; d_call: -; clone_size: -; cdr3_aa: CASSPPERKYNEQFF; cdr3_nt: TGTGCCAGCAGCCCCCCCGAGCGGAAGTACAATGAGCAGTTCTTC
v_call: TRBV13; cdr3_length: 14; j_call: TRBJ1-1; d_call: -; clone_size: -; cdr3_aa: CASSERGVGTEAFF; cdr3_nt: TGTGCCAGCAGCGAGAGGGGGGTTGGCACTGAAGCTTTCTTT
v_call: TRBV5-8; cdr3_length: 16; j_call: TRBJ1-1; d_call: -; clone_size: once; cdr3_aa: CASSWGGNLMNTEAFF; cdr3_nt: TGTGCCAGCAGCTGGGGGGGGAACCTCATGAACACTGAAGCTTTCTTT
v_call: TRBV27; cdr3_length: 13; j_call: TRBJ1-5; d_call: -; clone_size: -; cdr3_aa: CASSPSSNQPQHF; cdr3_nt: TGTGCCAGCAGTCCCTCGAGCAATCAGCCCCAGCATTTT
v_call: TRBV30; cdr3_length: 14; j_call: TRBJ2-7; d_call: TRBD1; clone_size: -; cdr3_aa: CAWSTGQGAIGQYF; cdr3_nt: TGTGCCTGGAGTACCGGACAGGGGGCTATCGGGCAGTACTTC
v_call: TRBV20-1; cdr3_length: 10; j_call: TRBJ1-1; d_call: -; clone_size: -; cdr3_aa: CSASFVGAFF; cdr3_nt: TGCAGTGCTAGTTTCGTCGGAGCTTTCTTT
v_call: TRBV10-2; cdr3_length: 13; j_call: TRBJ2-1; d_call: -; clone_size: -; cdr3_aa: CASRGSHYNEQFF; cdr3_nt: TGCGCCAGCAGGGGGAGTCACTACAATGAGCAGTTCTTC
v_call: TRBV3-1/TRBV3-2; cdr3_length: 13; j_call: TRBJ2-5; d_call: -; clone_size: -; cdr3_aa: CASSLDRQETQYF; cdr3_nt: TGTGCCAGCAGCCTAGACAGACAAGAGACCCAGTACTTC